The TCR beta chain under discussion was sequenced for a study of blood T cell repertoires in COVID-19. Allocation to cohorts depended on clinical history reported by the participants. Donors in Cohort 3 who had recovered were those with two negative PCRs, healthcare professional clearance, or resolution of their symptoms. This CDR3 spans 14 amino acids. Germline V CDR1 and CDR2: SGHTA, FQGNSA. The V and J ends lost 1 base and 6 bases, in that order; junction bases with no gene match: 4. As processed by the authors: Reference gene primer amplification in the assay estimated nucleated cell counts. Profiling relied on immunoSEQ multiplex PCR, and the TCRdb table lists in-frame clones only, not all of them. The V and J calls and the clone size are those of that table, but D and trimming were determined from the DNA. The table lists some 200,000 clones, around 87% of them singletons.

The material sequenced was PBMCs or T cells enriched from blood (not recorded which). The gene calls are TRBV7-2 and TRBJ1-2, with 8 nucleotides matching TRBD1. The TCR originated in a woman aged 25 to 39 who had recovered from COVID-19. CDR3 nucleotide sequence: TGTGCCAGCAGCTTAGGGACAGGGAGGAATGGCTACACCTTC. Translating it yields CASSLGTGRNGYTF.